This TCR beta chain was sequenced for a study of early T cells in non-severe SARS-CoV-2 infection. This clonotype was seen repeatedly, ten times or more. V trimming: 7 bases; J trimming: 2 bases; junction bases outside the gene matches: 6. Germline loops: CDR1 SEHNR, CDR2 FQNEAQ (reference sequence). The CDR3 contains 14 residues. TCRdb re-called the 5' RACE reads with MiXCR, one entry per CDR3 protein. Of around 40,000 distinct CDR3 sequences in the sample, under 8% were seen once. The chain joins TRBV7-9 to TRBJ2-7, with 9 bases fitting TRBD1. The sequencing sample was made of whole blood. The clonotype comes from an adult who was a healthcare worker with PCR-confirmed SARS-CoV-2 infection or an uninfected control (not recorded which). The CDR3 here is CASNPGTGPYEQYF. For the CDR3, the DNA is TGTGCCAGCAACCCCGGGACAGGGCCCTACGAGCAGTACTTC.